This note documents a single T cell receptor (beta chain) sequence. Its antigen is currently unknown. Germline-derived CDR1 and CDR2 are SEHNR and FQNEAQ (reference sequence). The CDR3 is made up of 14 amino acids. The sample originates from a study of CXCR3-negative and CXCR3-positive naive CD8 T cells. Naive CD8+ T cells were CD45RO-CCR7+CD27+CD95-. Overall study findings and caveats: More hydrophobic TRB CDR3s were found in CXCR3-positive naive cells than in CXCR3-negative naive cells. The study found that naive CXCR3-negative and CXCR3-positive cells shared TRBV-TRBJ usage, while memory cells differed. Both naive subsets had comparably high diversity; memory CD8+ cells much lower.

5' RACE with UMI labels generated the TRB cDNA libraries. TCRdb re-called the 5' RACE reads, yielding one record per CDR3 amino acid sequence without DNA. The sample has tens of thousands of distinct CDR3 sequences, and its top ten clones hold approximately 1.1%. The genes are TRBV7-9 and TRBJ2-3. Sequenced: naive CXCR3- CD8+ T cells from blood. Regarding subset: CD45RO-CCR7+CD27+CD95- naive CD8+ T cells lacking CXCR3 (TNR3-). The source is a human donor in good health. Some clones in this sample may be carry-over from other donors' samples. CDR3: CASSPSSQRDTQYF.